This T cell receptor beta chain is drawn from a study of blood T cell repertoires in COVID-19. Study-wide context: Collection of acute and convalescent COVID-19 samples took place in the United States, Italy and Spain. In each case, the material was cDNA or gDNA derived from T cells, B-cell-depleted T cells, or PBMCs.

V lost 4 bases, J lost 2 bases, and 21 bases lay in between. CDR3 length equals 18 residues. Germline CDR1 is SGHVS and CDR2 is FQNEAQ. This clone occurred a few times. As handled by the study authors: The assay estimated nucleated cells by amplifying reference gene primers. TCRdb's table, derived via immunoSEQ multiplex PCR, lists solely in-frame clones and lacks some. V and J calls plus clone size are reproduced from that table; the DNA served to infer D and trimming. The top ten hold around 6.9% of the sample, which has approximately 81,000 clones, 82% seen once. Material for sequencing was peripheral blood. The V gene is TRBV7-8, the J gene TRBJ1-3; D might be TRBD1 (5 bases). The source of this sequence is a human donor in a cohort sampled during active COVID-19. The CDR3: CASSSLQDSSQPGNTIYF. CDR3 DNA: TGTGCCAGCAGCTCCCTACAGGATTCCTCGCAGCCTGGAAACACCATATATTTT.